This T cell receptor beta chain came from a study of regulatory T cells in long-lasting Graves disease. Study-wide results and caveats: Persistent disease was associated with favored TRBV28 usage and with favored use of TRBJ1-2 and TRBJ2-5. Thyroid tissue went unexamined; only peripheral blood was analyzed.

With V trimmed by 2 bases and J by 2 bases, 9 bases remained unmatched. This CDR3 comprises 16 residues. The germline V gene has CDR1 SQVTM and CDR2 ANQGSEA. Comment on this clonotype: The antigen is unknown.

In building TCR beta libraries, iRepertoire HTBI primers were used together with Arm-PCR of CDR3 regions. Each CDR3 protein gets one entry after TCRdb re-called the multiplex PCR reads with MiXCR. The sample contains around 400,000 distinct CDR3 sequences, 12% of which appear only once. The time point was: newly diagnosed GD, antithyroid drugs for less than 3 months. From PBMCs, RNA was extracted and then used to make the TCR library. Diagnosing Graves' disease relied on the American Thyroid Association guidelines. Patients hailed from an endocrinology department in Xi'an, China. These sequences were also reported in another study, on T cells in Graves' hyperthyroidism and ophthalmopathy.

This sample comprised peripheral blood mononuclear cells (PBMCs), obtained at new diagnosis, from a patient treated with antithyroid drugs. This chain links TRBV29-1 with TRBJ1-2; TRBD1 matches 9 bases. The TCR sequence derives from a woman younger than 35 with Graves disease. CDR3 sequence (DNA): TGCAGCGTTGAACCACCTCGGGGGACAGGGAACTATGGCTACACCTTC. As protein: CSVEPPRGTGNYGYTF.